This T cell receptor beta chain was obtained from a study of PD-1 blockade in mismatch repair-deficient tumors. Overall study findings and caveats: After pembrolizumab, tumor-resident clones rose rapidly, then generally contracted before radiologic responses.

The J segment lost 2 bases and the V segment lost 2 bases, leaving 4 bases of the junction unmatched. Germline CDR1 is MGHDK and CDR2 is SYGVNS. CDR3 size: 16 residues. This clone was seen only once. Its antigen remains unknown. The data were produced by immunoSEQ multiplex PCR, yet TCRdb's version contains in-frame clones alone and is incomplete. This table has 40,000 to 60,000 clones, over 75% appearing once. Mismatch repair deficiency was confirmed in all patients, by PCR or immunohistochemistry. The chain recombines TRBV25-1 with TRBJ2-5, with 11 bases fitting TRBD2. The sample was PBMCs, taken before pembrolizumab treatment. The sequence derives from an adult with mismatch repair-deficient cancer. The CDR3 region has the DNA TGTGCCAGCAGTGAAGTGGGACTAGCGGAACAAGAGACCCAGTACTTC. Protein: CASSEVGLAEQETQYF. Filled out from reference TRBV25-1 and TRBJ2-5, the complete variable domain reads EADIYQTPRYLVIGTGKKITLECSQTMGHDKMYWYQQDPGMELHLIHYSYGVNSTEKGDLSSESTVSRIRTEHFPLTLESARPSHTSQYLCASSEVGLAEQETQYFGPGTRLLVL.